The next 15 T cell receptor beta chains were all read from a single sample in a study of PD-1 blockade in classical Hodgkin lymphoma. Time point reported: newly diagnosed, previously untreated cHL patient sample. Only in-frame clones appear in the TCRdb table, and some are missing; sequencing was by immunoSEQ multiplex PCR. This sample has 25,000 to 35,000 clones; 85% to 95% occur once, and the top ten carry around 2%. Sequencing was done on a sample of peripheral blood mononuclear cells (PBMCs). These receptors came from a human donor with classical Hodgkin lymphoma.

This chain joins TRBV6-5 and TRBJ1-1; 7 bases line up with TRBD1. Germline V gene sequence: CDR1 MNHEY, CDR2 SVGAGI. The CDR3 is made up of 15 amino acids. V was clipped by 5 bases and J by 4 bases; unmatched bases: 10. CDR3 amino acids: CASSPHRGRGTEAFF. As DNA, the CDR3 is TGTGCCAGCAGTCCACACAGGGGCCGAGGCACTGAAGCTTTCTTT.

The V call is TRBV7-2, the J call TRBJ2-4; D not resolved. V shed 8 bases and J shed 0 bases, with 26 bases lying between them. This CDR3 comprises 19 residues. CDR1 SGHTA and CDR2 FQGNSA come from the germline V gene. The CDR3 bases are TGTGCCAGCTGGGGTGGAGCAGGTGAAGACCTTCTAGCCAAAAACATTCAGTACTTC. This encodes CASWGGAGEDLLAKNIQYF.

The CDR3 coding sequence is TGTGCCAGCAGTTCGGACAGGAACACCGGGGAGCTGTTTTTT. Encoded protein: CASSSDRNTGELFF. The V and J genes are TRBV28 and TRBJ2-2, with D possibly being TRBD1 (6 bases). CDR3 length: 14 residues. CDR1 MDHEN and CDR2 SYDVKM come from the germline V gene. V shed 4 bases and J shed 1 base, with 7 bases lying between them.

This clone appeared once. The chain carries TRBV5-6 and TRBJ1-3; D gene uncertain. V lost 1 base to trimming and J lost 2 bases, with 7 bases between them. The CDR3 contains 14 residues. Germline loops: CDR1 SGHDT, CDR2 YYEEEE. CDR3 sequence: CASSLSRAGNTIYF. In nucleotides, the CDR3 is TGTGCCAGCAGCTTGTCCCGCGCTGGAAACACCATATATTTT.

The CDR3 is CASSPWREGGQETQYF. CDR3 coding DNA: TGTGCCAGCAGTCCCTGGCGGGAGGGAGGACAAGAGACCCAGTACTTC. This chain links TRBV7-9 with TRBJ2-5; 9 bases agree with TRBD2. J gave up 2 bases and V 6 bases, and 10 bases lay outside the gene matches. This CDR3 has 16 residues. Germline V gene sequence: CDR1 SEHNR, CDR2 FQNEAQ (reference sequence).

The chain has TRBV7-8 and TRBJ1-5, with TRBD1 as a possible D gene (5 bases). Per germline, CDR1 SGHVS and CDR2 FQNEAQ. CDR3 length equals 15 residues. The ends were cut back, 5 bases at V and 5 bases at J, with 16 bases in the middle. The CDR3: CASSTRGARDQPQHF. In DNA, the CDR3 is TGTGCCAGCAGCACTAGAGGGGCAAGGGATCAGCCCCAGCATTTT.

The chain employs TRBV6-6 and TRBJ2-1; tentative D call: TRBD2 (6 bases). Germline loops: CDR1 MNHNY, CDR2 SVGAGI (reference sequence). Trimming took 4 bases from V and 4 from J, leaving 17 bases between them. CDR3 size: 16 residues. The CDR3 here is CASSSPGLLPYNEQFF. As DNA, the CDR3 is TGTGCCAGCAGTTCGCCGGGACTTCTTCCTTACAATGAGCAGTTCTTC.

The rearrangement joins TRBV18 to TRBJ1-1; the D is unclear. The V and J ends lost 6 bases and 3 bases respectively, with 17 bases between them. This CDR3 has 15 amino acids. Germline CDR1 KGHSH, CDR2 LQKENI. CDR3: CASSLFAGRDTEAFF. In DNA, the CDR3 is TGTGCCAGCTCGCTCTTCGCGGGTAGGGACACTGAAGCTTTCTTT.

The CDR3, as DNA: TGTGCCAGCAGTTTCGGCAACTATGGCTACACCTTC. Its protein is CASSFGNYGYTF. The chain combines TRBV28 with TRBJ1-2; no clear D. CDR3 length: 12 amino acids. Trimming shortened V by 3 bases and J by 2 bases, and 4 bases separated the two germline ends. Germline CDR1 reads MDHEN; CDR2 reads SYDVKM.

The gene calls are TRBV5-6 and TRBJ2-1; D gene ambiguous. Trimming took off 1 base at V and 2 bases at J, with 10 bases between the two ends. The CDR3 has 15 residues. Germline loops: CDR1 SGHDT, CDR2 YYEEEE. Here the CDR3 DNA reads TGTGCCAGCAGCTTGCCGCAGGTCCCCTACAATGAGCAGTTCTTC. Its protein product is CASSLPQVPYNEQFF.

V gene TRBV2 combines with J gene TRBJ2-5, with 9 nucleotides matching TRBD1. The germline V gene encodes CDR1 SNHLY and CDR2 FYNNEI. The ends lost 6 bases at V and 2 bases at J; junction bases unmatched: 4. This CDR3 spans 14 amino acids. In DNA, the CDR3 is TGTGCCAGCAGACCCGGGACAGGGCAAGAGACCCAGTACTTC. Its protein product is CASRPGTGQETQYF. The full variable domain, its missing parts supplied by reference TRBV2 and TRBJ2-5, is EPEVTQTPSHQVTQMGQEVILRCVPISNHLYFYWYRQILGQKVEFLVSFYNNEISEKSEIFDDQFSVERPDGSNFTLKIRSTKLEDSAMYFCASRPGTGQETQYFGPGTRLLVL.

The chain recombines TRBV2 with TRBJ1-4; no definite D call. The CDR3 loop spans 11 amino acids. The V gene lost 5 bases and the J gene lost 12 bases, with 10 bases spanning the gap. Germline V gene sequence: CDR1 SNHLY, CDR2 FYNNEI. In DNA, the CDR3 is TGTGCCAGCAGTTTCCGGGCCCAACTGTTTTTT. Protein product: CASSFRAQLFF.

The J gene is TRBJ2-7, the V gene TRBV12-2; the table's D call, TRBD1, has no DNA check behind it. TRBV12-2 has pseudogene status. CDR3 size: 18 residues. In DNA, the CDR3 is TGTGCAAGTCGCTTAGTAATTGGCGGACAGAGAACTCCTTACGAGCAGTACTTC. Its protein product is CASRLVIGGQRTPYEQYF.

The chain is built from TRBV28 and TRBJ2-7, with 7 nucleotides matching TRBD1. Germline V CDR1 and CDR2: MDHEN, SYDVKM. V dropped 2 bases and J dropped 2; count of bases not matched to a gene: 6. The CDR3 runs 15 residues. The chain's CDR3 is CASSLGGQITYEQYF. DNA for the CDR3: TGTGCCAGCAGTTTAGGGGGACAGATCACCTACGAGCAGTACTTC.

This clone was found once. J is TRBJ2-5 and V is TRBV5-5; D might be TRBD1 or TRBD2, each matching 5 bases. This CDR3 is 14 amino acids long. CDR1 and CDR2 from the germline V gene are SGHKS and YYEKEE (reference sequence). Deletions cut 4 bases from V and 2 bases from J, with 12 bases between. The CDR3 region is CASSGSGRQETQYF. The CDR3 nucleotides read TGTGCCAGCAGCGGTTCGGGACGTCAAGAGACCCAGTACTTC. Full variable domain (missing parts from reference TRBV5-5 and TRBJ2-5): DAGVTQSPTHLIKTRGQQVTLRCSPISGHKSVSWYQQVLGQGPQFIFQYYEKEERGRGNFPDRFSARQFPNYSSELNVNALLLGDSALYLCASSGSGRQETQYFGPGTRLLVL.